This T cell receptor beta chain stems from a study of shared clonotypes between healthy human individuals. About the study: Those who served as donors were two women and a few men between the ages of 18 and 49. Points from the study as a whole: A reduction in generation probabilities was seen for non-shared clonotypes relative to those shared by all four donors.

Study processing details: Junction-only immunoSEQ sequences carried no quality scores, so filtering differed. Some clones are missing from TCRdb's copy, which holds only in-frame ones; the method was immunoSEQ multiplex PCR. The V and J calls and clone size were taken over from that table, and D and trimming were inferred from the DNA. The top ten hold roughly 0.57% of the sample, which has fewer than 1.4 million clones, about 84% seen once. In the CD4+ fraction, cells were divided into CD45RA+ naive and CD45RA-negative memory subsets. With respect to this clone: Its target is unknown. One end of the junction does not line up with germline, which may come from a read error.

This CDR3 spans 12 amino acids. Germline V lookup: CDR1 MDHEN, CDR2 SYDVKM. This TCR derives from a man aged 18 to 35 in good health. Some clones in this sample may be carry-over from other donors' samples. The chain combines TRBV28 with TRBJ1-5; D remains ambiguous. Sequenced: memory CD4+ T cells from PBMCs. The subset here: CD45RA-negative fraction. CDR3 protein: CASTLRGQPQHF. DNA of the CDR3: TGTGCCAGCACTTTACGGGGTCAGCCCCAGCATTTT.